These 11 T cell receptor beta chains were all obtained from the same sample, sequenced in a study of T cell responses to AZD1222 COVID-19 vaccine. Sequencing used immunoSEQ multiplex PCR; TCRdb keeps in-frame clones, though not all of them. Of roughly 160,000 clones detected, roughly nine tenths appear once; the ten largest clones hold under 2.5%. The sample consisted of peripheral blood, taken on day 0 of AZD1222 vaccination. The receptors here all came from an adult in good health.

J is TRBJ2-1 and V is TRBV7-9, with D unclear. The germline V and J ends were trimmed by 5 bases and 9 bases, with 20 bases remaining between them. Germline CDR1 is SEHNR and CDR2 is FQNEAQ (reference sequence). The CDR3 consists of 15 residues. The CDR3 is CASSPRPVTSGEQFF. The CDR3 nucleotides are TGTGCCAGCAGCCCACGGCCGGTGACGTCTGGTGAGCAGTTCTTC.

This clone was detected only a few times. The J gene is TRBJ2-1, the V gene TRBV7-2, with TRBD2 matching 10 bases. Germline V gene sequence: CDR1 SGHTA, CDR2 FQGNSA. The CDR3 loop spans 17 amino acids. J was trimmed by 4 bases and V by 5 bases; bases with no gene match: 11. The CDR3 DNA reads TGTGCCAGCAGCCCCACGGCTAGCGGGAGATTGTACAATGAGCAGTTCTTC. Translated, it gives CASSPTASGRLYNEQFF.

The rearrangement links TRBV19 to TRBJ2-7; TRBD1 might be the D (6 bases). From germline, CDR1 is LNHDA and CDR2 SQIVND (reference sequence). The CDR3 length is 12 residues. V lost 3 bases and J 3 bases, leaving 6 bases between the germline ends. The CDR3 nucleotides are TGTGCCAGTAGTATGGACAGCTACGAGCAGTACTTC. Its translation is CASSMDSYEQYF.

The J gene is TRBJ1-1, the V gene TRBV7-9; D gene uncertain. The length of the CDR3 is 17 residues. V was shortened by 2 bases and J by 1 base, with 17 bases between the two germline ends. CDR1 and CDR2 from the germline V gene are SEHNR and FQNEAQ (reference sequence). CDR3 DNA sequence: TGTGCCAGCAGCTTAAGGGCAATAGTTATAGGGAACACTGAAGCTTTCTTT. Amino acids: CASSLRAIVIGNTEAFF.

The V call is TRBV5-1, the J call TRBJ1-1; 10 bases match TRBD1. The CDR3 spans 13 residues. V was pared by 3 bases and J by 6 bases, with 2 bases of the junction left unmatched. The germline gives CDR1 SGHRS, CDR2 YFSETQ. CDR3 DNA sequence: TGCGCCAGCAGCTACGGACAGGGGGCTGAAGCTTTCTTT. Its protein product is CASSYGQGAEAFF.

This clone was seen once. The V call is TRBV25-1, the J call TRBJ1-2; D not certain. The CDR3 extends over 17 amino acids. V dropped 3 bases and J dropped 5 bases, with 22 bases sitting between them. The V gene's germline CDR1 is MGHDK and CDR2 SYGVNS. In DNA form, the CDR3 reads TGTGCCAGCAGTGAGAGAACCGGAACCCGGCCTCCATATGGCTACACCTTC. Translating gives CASSERTGTRPPYGYTF.

This chain links TRBV5-1 with TRBJ2-5, with D possibly TRBD1 on 6 matching bases. Trimming cost V 5 bases and J 7 bases, with 18 bases left between them. The CDR3 runs to 14 residues. CDR1 and CDR2 (germline): SGHRS, YFSETQ. The CDR3: CASSMTQGSGTQYF. In DNA, the CDR3 is TGCGCCAGCAGTATGACCCAGGGGTCGGGGACCCAGTACTTC. Variable domain in full (rest from reference TRBV5-1 and TRBJ2-5): KAGVTQTPRYLIKTRGQQVTLSCSPISGHRSVSWYQQTPGQGLQFLFEYFSETQRNKGNFPGRFSGRQFSNSRSEMNVSTLELGDSALYLCASSMTQGSGTQYFGPGTRLLVL.

V is TRBV7-3 and J is TRBJ1-5; D call uncertain. The CDR3 is 13 amino acids. Trimming took 2 bases from V and 7 from J, leaving 9 bases between them. Germline loops: CDR1 SGHTA, CDR2 FQGTGA. In DNA form, the CDR3 reads TGTGCCAGCAGCTTATCGTTAGGCCAGCCCCAGCATTTT. Translated: CASSLSLGQPQHF.

The genes are TRBV12-3 or TRBV12-4 and TRBJ1-1; D uncertain. Trimming took 7 bases from V and 3 from J, leaving 9 bases between them. The CDR3 is made up of 12 amino acids. The CDR3 region is CASMGWHTEAFF. The CDR3 bases are TGTGCCAGCATGGGGTGGCACACTGAAGCTTTCTTT.

The chain links TRBV14 to TRBJ1-1; 7 bases fit TRBD1. The CDR3 has 14 residues. V gave up 4 bases and J gave up 7 bases; unmatched junction bases: 9. Germline V gene lookup returns CDR1 SGHDN and CDR2 FVKESK. In DNA, the CDR3 is TGTGCCAGCAGCCCAATCCTTGGACAGGATGAAGCTTTCTTT. Translation: CASSPILGQDEAFF.

The genes are TRBV20-1 and TRBJ2-1; D gene ambiguous. The germline gives CDR1 DFQATT, CDR2 SNEGSKA (reference sequence). Deletions cut 5 bases from V and 3 bases from J, with 2 bases between. The CDR3 has 10 amino acids. In nucleotides, the CDR3 is TGCAGTGCTGGCTACAATGAGCAGTTCTTC. Amino acids: CSAGYNEQFF.